Listed below are T cell receptor beta chains from one sample, sequenced in a study of blood T cell repertoires in COVID-19. Clones were sequenced by immunoSEQ multiplex PCR, and TCRdb holds only the in-frame ones, with some missing. This table has 200,000 to 250,000 clones, 85% to 90% appearing once. The sequencing input was PBMCs or T cells enriched from blood (not recorded which). Every receptor here comes from a man younger than 45 who had been exposed to COVID-19. Each CDR3 is given with its conserved first and last residue. The D gene is left open where the match is weak. Size is omitted from some rows. Given values are once, few, many or a class for expanded clones.

J gene: TRBJ1-5; clone size: -; D gene: -; V gene: TRBV18; CDR3 DNA: TGTGCCAGCTCAGGGCTGGACAGCCGCAATCAGCCCCAGCATTTT; CDR3 protein: CASSGLDSRNQPQHF
J gene: TRBJ1-1; clone size: -; D gene: -; V gene: TRBV7-9; CDR3 DNA: TGTGCCAGCAGCTTCACTGTTACGGACCCCGGGGGCACTGAAGCTTTCTTT; CDR3 protein: CASSFTVTDPGGTEAFF
J gene: TRBJ2-3; clone size: -; D gene: -; V gene: TRBV29-1; CDR3 DNA: TGCAGCGTTGCAGGGGCAGTGACAGATACGCAGTATTTT; CDR3 protein: CSVAGAVTDTQYF
J gene: TRBJ2-2; clone size: -; D gene: -; V gene: TRBV19; CDR3 DNA: TGTGCCAGTAGTATAGGGCAGGCGAACACCGGGGAGCTGTTTTTT; CDR3 protein: CASSIGQANTGELFF
J gene: TRBJ1-2; clone size: -; D gene: -; V gene: TRBV6-2/TRBV6-3; CDR3 DNA: TGTGCCAGCAGCCATACGCGAGGCTACACCTTC; CDR3 protein: CASSHTRGYTF
J gene: TRBJ2-7; clone size: -; D gene: TRBD1; V gene: TRBV29-1; CDR3 DNA: TGCAGCGTTGTAGGACAGGGGGCGCCGGACGAGCAGTACTTC; CDR3 protein: CSVVGQGAPDEQYF
J gene: TRBJ2-3; clone size: -; D gene: TRBD1; V gene: TRBV7-2; CDR3 DNA: TGTGCCAGCAGCCTATGGGACAGGAGCACAGATACGCAGTATTTT; CDR3 protein: CASSLWDRSTDTQYF
J gene: TRBJ1-2; clone size: -; D gene: -; V gene: TRBV3-1/TRBV3-2; CDR3 DNA: TGTGCCAGCAGCCAAGGAGGGCTACAGGGCTACACCTTC; CDR3 protein: CASSQGGLQGYTF
J gene: TRBJ1-1; clone size: -; D gene: TRBD1; V gene: TRBV3-1/TRBV3-2; CDR3 DNA: TGTGCCAGCAGCCAAGCGGGACAGGTTAGGACTGAAGCTTTCTTT; CDR3 protein: CASSQAGQVRTEAFF
J gene: TRBJ2-3; clone size: -; D gene: -; V gene: TRBV7-6; CDR3 DNA: TGTGCCAGCAGCTTAGCGGGGCGGTTCACAGATACGCAGTATTTT; CDR3 protein: CASSLAGRFTDTQYF
J gene: TRBJ1-2; clone size: -; D gene: TRBD1; V gene: TRBV6-1; CDR3 DNA: TGTGCCAGCAGTGAAATGTCGGCAGGGGGCATCGGGGAGTATGGCTACACCTTC; CDR3 protein: CASSEMSAGGIGEYGYTF
J gene: TRBJ1-2; clone size: -; D gene: TRBD1; V gene: TRBV4-2; CDR3 DNA: TGTGCCAGCAGCCAAGAGGGTACAGGGGGCGGTGGCTACACCTTC; CDR3 protein: CASSQEGTGGGGYTF
J gene: TRBJ2-1; clone size: -; D gene: -; V gene: TRBV20-1; CDR3 DNA: TGCAGTGCTTCAAGTAGCGATGAGCAGTTCTTC; CDR3 protein: CSASSSDEQFF
J gene: TRBJ1-4; clone size: -; D gene: -; V gene: TRBV25-1; CDR3 DNA: TGTGCCAGCAGTGAATCTAGAGGGTCGTACGAAAAACTGTTTTTT; CDR3 protein: CASSESRGSYEKLFF
J gene: TRBJ1-1; clone size: -; D gene: -; V gene: TRBV19; CDR3 DNA: TGTGCCAAAAGCCCCCCCGGCCGGAGCTCGGACACTGAAGCTTTCTTT; CDR3 protein: CAKSPPGRSSDTEAFF
J gene: TRBJ2-5; clone size: -; D gene: -; V gene: TRBV3-1/TRBV3-2; CDR3 DNA: TGTGCCAGCAGCTCCCCCGAGGGAATCAGAGAGACCCAGTACTTC; CDR3 protein: CASSSPEGIRETQYF
J gene: TRBJ1-1; clone size: -; D gene: -; V gene: TRBV4-1; CDR3 DNA: TGCGCCAGCAGCCTATACAGAGATCTGAACACTGAAGCTTTCTTT; CDR3 protein: CASSLYRDLNTEAFF
J gene: TRBJ2-1; clone size: -; D gene: TRBD2; V gene: TRBV2; CDR3 DNA: TGTGCCAGCAGTCTTCATGCCGGGACTAGTTTCAGCGATGAGCAGTTCTTC; CDR3 protein: CASSLHAGTSFSDEQFF
J gene: TRBJ2-7; clone size: -; D gene: -; V gene: TRBV5-1; CDR3 DNA: TGCGCCAGCAGCATAGCTGGGTGGGAGCAGTACTTC; CDR3 protein: CASSIAGWEQYF
J gene: TRBJ1-4; clone size: once; D gene: -; V gene: TRBV5-8; CDR3 DNA: TGTGCCAGCAGCGCCTACGATGAAAAACTGTTTTTT; CDR3 protein: CASSAYDEKLFF
J gene: TRBJ2-3; clone size: -; D gene: TRBD2; V gene: TRBV3-1/TRBV3-2; CDR3 DNA: TGTGCCAGCAGCCAGGAAGCGGGGGCCTGGACAGATACGCAGTATTTT; CDR3 protein: CASSQEAGAWTDTQYF
J gene: TRBJ2-7; clone size: -; D gene: TRBD1; V gene: TRBV5-4; CDR3 DNA: TGTGCCAGCAGTAGACCCGGGACAGGGGGCTACGAGCAGTACTTC; CDR3 protein: CASSRPGTGGYEQYF
J gene: TRBJ2-7; clone size: -; D gene: -; V gene: TRBV2; CDR3 DNA: TGTGCCAGCAGGTGGGGGCTTGGGATCTACGAGCAGTACTTC; CDR3 protein: CASRWGLGIYEQYF
J gene: TRBJ2-4; clone size: -; D gene: -; V gene: TRBV6-2/TRBV6-3; CDR3 DNA: TGTGCCAGCAGTGTGGCCGGGGGTCTAGCCAAAAACATTCAGTACTTC; CDR3 protein: CASSVAGGLAKNIQYF
J gene: TRBJ2-1; clone size: -; D gene: -; V gene: TRBV4-3; CDR3 DNA: TGCGCCAGCAGCCAAGATAGAGTCGGCAATGAGCAGTTCTTC; CDR3 protein: CASSQDRVGNEQFF
J gene: TRBJ1-2; clone size: many; D gene: TRBD1; V gene: TRBV7-6; CDR3 DNA: TGTGCCAGCAGCTCAGAAGAGACAGGGGCTCGGGGCTACACCTTC; CDR3 protein: CASSSEETGARGYTF
J gene: TRBJ2-1; clone size: -; D gene: TRBD1; V gene: TRBV11-3; CDR3 DNA: TGTGCCAGCAGCTCCGTTGGCCGACAGGGGGTTCGCAATGAGCAGTTCTTC; CDR3 protein: CASSSVGRQGVRNEQFF
J gene: TRBJ1-4; clone size: -; D gene: -; V gene: TRBV14; CDR3 DNA: TGTGCCAGCAGCCAACTGACAGGCATGAATGAAAAACTGTTTTTT; CDR3 protein: CASSQLTGMNEKLFF
J gene: TRBJ1-2; clone size: -; D gene: -; V gene: TRBV6-2/TRBV6-3; CDR3 DNA: TGTGCCAGCAGCCCACTACGGGACAAACTTTCCTACACCTTC; CDR3 protein: CASSPLRDKLSYTF
J gene: TRBJ1-5; clone size: -; D gene: TRBD1; V gene: TRBV15; CDR3 DNA: TGTGCCACCAGCAGAAGGGACAGGACAGATCAGCCCCAGCATTTT; CDR3 protein: CATSRRDRTDQPQHF
J gene: TRBJ1-6; clone size: -; D gene: TRBD1; V gene: TRBV27; CDR3 DNA: TGTGCCAGCAGTTTAGCAGGGGGCATTAATTCACCCCTCCACTTT; CDR3 protein: CASSLAGGINSPLHF
J gene: TRBJ2-6; clone size: -; D gene: -; V gene: TRBV24-1; CDR3 DNA: TGTGCCACCAGTGATTTGTTCCGGGGTGGGTGGACGGCCCCCCCATCTGGGGCCAACGTCCTGACTTTC; CDR3 protein: CATSDLFRGGWTAPPSGANVLTF
J gene: TRBJ2-5; clone size: -; D gene: TRBD2; V gene: TRBV7-2; CDR3 DNA: TGTGCCAGCAGCCCAACTAGCGGGGGGCCTACAGAAACCCAGTACTTC; CDR3 protein: CASSPTSGGPTETQYF
J gene: TRBJ1-5; clone size: -; D gene: -; V gene: TRBV16; CDR3 DNA: TGTGCCAGCAGCCAATCGAGAACGGGGGGGGAGCCCCAGCATTTT; CDR3 protein: CASSQSRTGGEPQHF
J gene: TRBJ2-5; clone size: -; D gene: -; V gene: TRBV4-1; CDR3 DNA: TGCGCCAGCAGCCATATCCTGGGGGGGGGCCGGACTACTCCACAAGAGACCCAGTACTTC; CDR3 protein: CASSHILGGGRTTPQETQYF
J gene: TRBJ1-1; clone size: once; D gene: -; V gene: TRBV5-1; CDR3 DNA: TGCGCCAGCAGCTTGGCAATCCTAACGAACACTGAAGCTTTCTTT; CDR3 protein: CASSLAILTNTEAFF
J gene: TRBJ1-2; clone size: few; D gene: -; V gene: TRBV3-1/TRBV3-2; CDR3 DNA: TGTGCCAGCAGCCGGGGGCGAGGCTACACCTTC; CDR3 protein: CASSRGRGYTF
J gene: TRBJ2-3; clone size: -; D gene: -; V gene: TRBV21-1; CDR3 DNA: TGTGCCAGCATCAAACTTTTCAGGTACCGTAATACGCAGTATTTT; CDR3 protein: CASIKLFRYRNTQYF
J gene: TRBJ2-2; clone size: -; D gene: -; V gene: TRBV10-2; CDR3 DNA: TGCGCCAGCAGTGAGTCTTCCTACACCGGGGAGCTGTTTTTT; CDR3 protein: CASSESSYTGELFF
J gene: TRBJ1-6; clone size: -; D gene: -; V gene: TRBV3-1/TRBV3-2; CDR3 DNA: TGTGCCAGCAGCCAAGGGGCAGTGGGTTTCACCCTCCACTTT; CDR3 protein: CASSQGAVGFTLHF
J gene: TRBJ2-2; clone size: -; D gene: TRBD1; V gene: TRBV5-6; CDR3 DNA: TGTGCCAGCAGCTTATTAGGACAGGGTAGATCCGGGGAGCTGTTTTTT; CDR3 protein: CASSLLGQGRSGELFF
J gene: TRBJ2-5; clone size: -; D gene: TRBD2; V gene: TRBV6-5; CDR3 DNA: TGTGCCAGCAGTAGTCCGGGACTAGATCCAGAGACCCAGTACTTC; CDR3 protein: CASSSPGLDPETQYF
J gene: TRBJ2-5; clone size: -; D gene: -; V gene: TRBV23-1; CDR3 DNA: TGCGCCAGTACCGTTCATTACCTGGACAGGGTTTGGGGAGGGGAGACCCAGTACTTC; CDR3 protein: CASTVHYLDRVWGGETQYF
J gene: TRBJ1-4; clone size: -; D gene: -; V gene: TRBV5-8; CDR3 DNA: TGTGCCAGCAGCTTTTCGATAGCAACTAATGAAAAACTGTTTTTT; CDR3 protein: CASSFSIATNEKLFF
J gene: TRBJ1-1; clone size: few; D gene: -; V gene: TRBV5-3; CDR3 DNA: TGTGCCAGAAGCTTGGGCCTCGGGAAGAACACTGAAGCTTTCTTT; CDR3 protein: CARSLGLGKNTEAFF
J gene: TRBJ2-3; clone size: -; D gene: TRBD2; V gene: TRBV10-1; CDR3 DNA: TGCGCCAGCAGTATAGGAAGCGGGGGCTACACAGATACGCAGTATTTT; CDR3 protein: CASSIGSGGYTDTQYF
J gene: TRBJ2-7; clone size: -; D gene: -; V gene: TRBV30; CDR3 DNA: TGTGCCTGGAGTCCTACTAGTCCCCCCTACGAGCAGTACTTC; CDR3 protein: CAWSPTSPPYEQYF
J gene: TRBJ1-1; clone size: -; D gene: -; V gene: TRBV19; CDR3 DNA: TGTGCCAGTAGTGAAGCCCGGGACACCAACACTGAAGCTTTCTTT; CDR3 protein: CASSEARDTNTEAFF
J gene: TRBJ1-6; clone size: -; D gene: -; V gene: TRBV30; CDR3 DNA: TGTGCCTGGACCTGGGGAGGGGGACAATCACCCCTCCACTTT; CDR3 protein: CAWTWGGGQSPLHF
J gene: TRBJ2-2; clone size: -; D gene: -; V gene: TRBV7-2; CDR3 DNA: TGTGCCAGCAGCTTTTCGGGCTCGAATAGCGTCTGGGGGGAGCTGTTTTTT; CDR3 protein: CASSFSGSNSVWGELFF
J gene: TRBJ1-2; clone size: -; D gene: -; V gene: TRBV5-5; CDR3 DNA: TGTGCCAGCAGCCCACAGGGTGCTTATGGCTACACCTTC; CDR3 protein: CASSPQGAYGYTF
J gene: TRBJ1-2; clone size: -; D gene: TRBD1; V gene: TRBV30; CDR3 DNA: TGTGCCTGGAGCCCCGGGACAGTAAGCAGCTATGGCTACACCTTC; CDR3 protein: CAWSPGTVSSYGYTF
J gene: TRBJ1-4; clone size: -; D gene: TRBD1; V gene: TRBV6-5; CDR3 DNA: TGTGCCAGCAGCCCCGGGACAGATGAAAAACTGTTTTTT; CDR3 protein: CASSPGTDEKLFF
J gene: TRBJ2-3; clone size: -; D gene: -; V gene: TRBV20-1; CDR3 DNA: TGCAGTGCTAGGGGGGGAAATACGCAGTATTTT; CDR3 protein: CSARGGNTQYF
J gene: TRBJ1-6; clone size: -; D gene: TRBD1; V gene: TRBV7-8; CDR3 DNA: TGTGCCAGCAGCTTAGCGACAGGGGATTCACCCCTCCACTTT; CDR3 protein: CASSLATGDSPLHF
J gene: TRBJ1-1; clone size: -; D gene: -; V gene: TRBV15; CDR3 DNA: TGTGCCACCAGCCCCGACCCTTGGAGGGTCTCTGAAGCTTTCTTT; CDR3 protein: CATSPDPWRVSEAFF